This T cell receptor (beta chain) was identified during a study of control samples from healthy donors and cancer patients. This clone appeared a single time. Germline V gives CDR1 KGHSH, CDR2 LQKENI. Deletions cut 3 bases from V and 0 bases from J, with 9 bases between. The CDR3 spans 15 residues. Sequencing was performed with immunoSEQ multiplex PCR; in TCRdb, only in-frame clones are kept and a portion is missing. The table has tens of thousands of clones, roughly 89% seen once; the top ten hold roughly a tenth. This clonotype originated in a woman aged 45-59 years with colorectal cancer. Sequenced sample: PBMCs. The V call is TRBV18, the J call TRBJ2-1, with D uncertain. CDR3 DNA: TGTGCCAGCTCACCCGACACCTCCTCCTACAATGAGCAGTTCTTC. Protein sequence: CASSPDTSSYNEQFF.